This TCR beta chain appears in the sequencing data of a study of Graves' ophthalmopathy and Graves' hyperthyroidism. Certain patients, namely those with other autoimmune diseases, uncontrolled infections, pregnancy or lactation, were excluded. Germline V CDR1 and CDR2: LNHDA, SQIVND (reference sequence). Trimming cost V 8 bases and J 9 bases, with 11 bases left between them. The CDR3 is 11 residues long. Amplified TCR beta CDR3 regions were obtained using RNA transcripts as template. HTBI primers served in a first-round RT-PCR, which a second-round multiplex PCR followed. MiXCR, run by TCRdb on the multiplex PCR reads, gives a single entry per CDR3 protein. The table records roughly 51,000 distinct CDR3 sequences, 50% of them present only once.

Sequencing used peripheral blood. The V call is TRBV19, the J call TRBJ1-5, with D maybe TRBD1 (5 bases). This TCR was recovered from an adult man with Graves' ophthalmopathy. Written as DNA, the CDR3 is TGTGCCAGTCATAGTGGGGGGCCCCAGCATTTT. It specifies CASHSGGPQHF.